Listed below are T cell receptor beta chains from one sample, sequenced in a study of blood T cell repertoires in COVID-19. Using immunoSEQ multiplex PCR, the repertoire was profiled, and TCRdb retains in-frame clones only, with some absent. The top ten hold less than 6% of the sample, which has about 75,000 clones, approximately 79% seen once. The sample taken for sequencing was peripheral blood. These receptors originate from an elderly woman with active or convalescent COVID-19. Both conserved end residues are part of each CDR3. D genes are given only for firm matches. Size values are once, few and many counts, or a class for expanded clones, and some rows have none.

J gene | D gene | V gene | clone size | CDR3 DNA | CDR3 protein
TRBJ2-5 | NA | TRBV4-3 | NA | TGCGCCAGCAGCCAGCTCAGCCGGGGGAGAGCCCGATCCCAGTACTTC | CASSQLSRGRARSQYF
TRBJ2-5 | NA | TRBV28 | NA | TGTGCCAGCAGTTTACTGGGGGCTTTGAGGGAGACCCAGTACTTC | CASSLLGALRETQYF
TRBJ2-1 | NA | TRBV7-6 | once | TGTGCCAGCAGCCCTAGGTCGGGTCTAGCGATTGGTGAGCAGTTCTTC | CASSPRSGLAIGEQFF
TRBJ2-3 | TRBD1 | TRBV18 | NA | TGTGCCAGCTCACCCGGGACAGGGGGCACAGATACGCAGTATTTT | CASSPGTGGTDTQYF
TRBJ2-1 | TRBD2 | TRBV24-1 | NA | TGTGCCCATTACCAGGACAGCGGGAGGTACTCCTACAATGAGCAGTTCTTC | CAHYQDSGRYSYNEQFF
TRBJ2-7 | NA | TRBV10-1 | once | TGCGCCAGCAGTTGGACCAACAGGGCGCGGGCTCTCTACGAGCAGTACTTC | CASSWTNRARALYEQYF
TRBJ2-3 | NA | TRBV7-5 | NA | TGTGCCAGAAGCTTAGCCGGGCCTAGCGGGGGGGCGGCAGATACGCAGTATTTT | CARSLAGPSGGAADTQYF
TRBJ2-7 | NA | TRBV7-8 | NA | TGTGCCAGCAGCTTAGCGTCCAACTCCTACGAGCAGTACTTC | CASSLASNSYEQYF
TRBJ2-4 | TRBD1 | TRBV7-2 | once | TGTGCCAGCAGCTCAACAGGGGTACTAGACAAAAACATTCAGTACTTC | CASSSTGVLDKNIQYF
TRBJ2-7 | TRBD2 | TRBV6-5 | NA | TGTGCCAGCAAAACTAGCGGAGCCGGCTGGGAGCAGTACTTC | CASKTSGAGWEQYF
TRBJ1-2 | NA | TRBV11-2 | NA | TGTGCCAGCAGCCCTGTCCAGGGCTCCCATTATGGCTACACCTTC | CASSPVQGSHYGYTF